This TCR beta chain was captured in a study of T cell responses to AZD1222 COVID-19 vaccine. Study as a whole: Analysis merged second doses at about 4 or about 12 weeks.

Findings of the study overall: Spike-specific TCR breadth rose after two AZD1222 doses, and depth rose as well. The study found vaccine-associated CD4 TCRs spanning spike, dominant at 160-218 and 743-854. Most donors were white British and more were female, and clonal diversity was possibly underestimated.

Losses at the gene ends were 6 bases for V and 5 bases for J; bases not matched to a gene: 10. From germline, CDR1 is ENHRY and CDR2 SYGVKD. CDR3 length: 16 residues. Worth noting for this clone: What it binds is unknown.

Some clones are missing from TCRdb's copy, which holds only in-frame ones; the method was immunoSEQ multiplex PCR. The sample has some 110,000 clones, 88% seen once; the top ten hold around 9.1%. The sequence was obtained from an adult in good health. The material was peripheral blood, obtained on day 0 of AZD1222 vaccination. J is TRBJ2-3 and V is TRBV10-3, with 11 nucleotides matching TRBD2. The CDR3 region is CAIRGSLAGGGDTQYF. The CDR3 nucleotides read TGTGCCATCAGGGGGTCTCTAGCGGGAGGAGGAGATACGCAGTATTTT.